This T cell receptor (beta chain) was sequenced for a study of cytomegalovirus exposure and HLA in healthy donors. Study-level information: About 85 million unique TCR sequences came from HLA-typed donors in an early release. Study-level points and caveats: Later analysis identified a missense DCLRE1C variant that was linked to TCR beta V- and J-gene trimming. Most observed TCR sequences were rare, whereas some public TCRs were detected in many donors.

The primer mix had 60 Vbeta and 13 Jbeta primers. The data were produced by immunoSEQ multiplex PCR, yet TCRdb's version contains in-frame clones alone and is incomplete. The sample contains about 100,000 clones, 75% to 85% of which appear only once. Concerning this clone: Its antigen is undetermined.

Source material: PBMCs. This TCR derives from a woman between 45 and 60 years old in good health and CMV-seropositive.

The CDR3 bases are TGTGCCAGCAGCTCCTCTAGCGGGGGGGTGAGGTACGAGCAGTACTTC. It yields the protein CASSSSSGGVRYEQYF. V gene TRBV7-9 combines with J gene TRBJ2-5; 12 bases agree with TRBD2. Gene TRBJ2-7 matches the end of the DNA better, so the J call may be wrong. The germline V gene encodes CDR1 SEHNR and CDR2 FQNEAQ (reference sequence). CDR3 length: 16 residues.